This record covers a single TCR beta chain. Its antigen is not identified. The donors comprised healthy bone marrow donors. This record belongs to a study of cytomegalovirus exposure and HLA in healthy donors. Study conclusions and caveats: In a later analysis, HLA-associated TCR beta chains were more clonally expanded than equally common others.

This CDR3 spans 10 amino acids. The germline V gene encodes CDR1 MGHDK and CDR2 SYGVNS. Between the trimmed V and J ends, which lost 3 bases and 11 bases, there was a span of 7 bases. The PCR used 60 Vbeta and 13 Jbeta primers. Original processing notes: In a later analysis, 60 million to 90 million unique TCR beta chains included roughly 11 million shared by two or more donors. Clones were read by immunoSEQ multiplex PCR, and TCRdb kept only the in-frame ones, dropping some. The V and J calls and clone size are taken from that table; D and trimming were inferred from the DNA. The sample has 150,000 to 200,000 clones, 80% to 90% seen once.

The TCR sequence derives from a man aged 18 to 29 in good health and CMV-seropositive. The sequenced sample consisted of PBMCs. The chain links TRBV25-1 to TRBJ1-1; D gene unclear. The CDR3 protein is CASSDTEAFF. Written as DNA, the CDR3 is TGTGCCAGCAGTGATACGGAGGCTTTCTTT.